The 23 T cell receptor beta chains below were found in one sample sequenced in a study of blood T cell repertoires in COVID-19. Here immunoSEQ multiplex PCR was the method, and the copy in TCRdb shows in-frame clones only, minus some. Altogether around 300,000 clones are present, around four fifths being singletons, with the ten largest covering 2.5% to 3%. The sequencing sample was made of peripheral blood. Receptors were obtained from a man aged 25-40 years with active or convalescent COVID-19.

The chain joins TRBV3-1 (or the pseudogene TRBV3-2) to TRBJ2-5; 9 bases align to TRBD2. Germline values: CDR1 LGHDT, CDR2 YNNKEL (reference sequence). V lost 1 base, J lost 5 bases, and 5 bases stayed unmatched. The CDR3 is 15 residues long. In nucleotides, the CDR3 is TGTGCCAGCAGCCAAGGGAGTGCGGGGGGGGAGACCCAGTACTTC. This codes for CASSQGSAGGETQYF.

As concerns this clone: Here the CDR3 omits its conserved ending phenylalanine or tryptophan, so a read error is the likely source. Because the CDR3's place on the DNA is in doubt, the DNA is left out and the CDR3 is given as listed by TCRdb. The chain has TRBV6-1 and TRBJ2-3; the table gives TRBD2 as D, unverified against the DNA. The CDR3 is 12 residues long, ends included. Per the germline V gene, CDR1 is MNHNS and CDR2 is SASEGT. The CDR3 sequence is CASSDGLVRFLV.

This clone was detected only once. This chain connects TRBV5-5 to TRBJ1-1; TRBD1 is a possible D gene (6 bases). Germline V gene data show CDR1 as SGHKS and CDR2 as YYEKEE (reference sequence). The CDR3 has 16 amino acids. The V end was cut by 4 bases, the J end by 6 bases, with 22 bases between. The CDR3 DNA sequence: TGTGCCAGCAGCCCGGACCCGGGGGGCGCAATACCTGAAGCTTTCTTT. This codes for CASSPDPGGAIPEAFF. Drawing the rest from reference TRBV5-5 and TRBJ1-1, the complete variable domain is DAGVTQSPTHLIKTRGQQVTLRCSPISGHKSVSWYQQVLGQGPQFIFQYYEKEERGRGNFPDRFSARQFPNYSSELNVNALLLGDSALYLCASSPDPGGAIPEAFFGQGTRLTVV.

This CDR3 is CASSPFPPGGHYGYTF. The CDR3 DNA is TGTGCCAGCTCACCATTCCCCCCAGGGGGCCACTATGGCTACACCTTC. The chain recombines TRBV18 with TRBJ1-2; TRBD1 agrees at 8 bases. Losses at the gene ends were 2 bases for V and 3 bases for J; bases not matched to a gene: 8. Germline CDR1 KGHSH, CDR2 LQKENI. The CDR3 is made up of 16 amino acids.

Worth noting for this clone: The limits of the CDR3 on the DNA are not certain, so only TCRdb's listed CDR3 is given. The V gene is TRBV7-6, the J gene TRBJ2-5; the table gives TRBD1 as D, unverified against the DNA. Per germline, CDR1 SGHVS and CDR2 FNYEAQ. The CDR3 totals 15 residues, both ends included. CDR3 amino acids: CASSFFGQGQETQYF.

V and J are TRBV4-1 and TRBJ1-5; TRBD1 agrees at 8 bases. Trimming took 4 bases from V and 4 from J; bases not matched to a gene: 9. Germline values: CDR1 MGHRA, CDR2 YSYEKL. The CDR3 consists of 16 residues. CDR3 loop: CASSLQTGEGNQPQHF. The CDR3 DNA reads as TGCGCCAGCAGCCTTCAGACAGGGGAAGGGAATCAGCCCCAGCATTTT.

The count of this clone is one. The chain combines TRBV5-1 with TRBJ2-1, with D perhaps matching TRBD2 (6 bases). Trimming took 10 bases from V and 9 from J, leaving 23 bases between them. The germline gives CDR1 SGHRS, CDR2 YFSETQ. This CDR3 comprises 14 residues. Here the CDR3 DNA reads TGCGCCGCAGCAAGTGGTAGTACCGGGGGTGAGCAGTTCTTC. Translating gives CAAASGSTGGEQFF.

The chain joins TRBV5-1 to TRBJ2-3; 9 bases are shared with TRBD2. The CDR3 is 16 amino acids. The germline V gene has CDR1 SGHRS and CDR2 YFSETQ. The trim removed 3 bases at V and 1 base at J, leaving 6 bases unmatched. For the CDR3, the DNA is TGCGCCAGCAGCTCCCGACTAGCGGAGCGCACAGATACGCAGTATTTT. Protein product: CASSSRLAERTDTQYF.

The table lists this clone with a few counts. The V and J genes are TRBV4-2 and TRBJ2-1, with 9 bases lining up with TRBD2. The CDR3 loop spans 17 amino acids. The ends lost 0 bases at V and 8 bases at J; junction bases unmatched: 11. The germline V gene has CDR1 LGHNA and CDR2 YNFKEQ. The CDR3 sequence: CASSQDPGRGGRHEQFF. As DNA, the CDR3 is TGTGCCAGCAGCCAAGACCCGGGGCGGGGGGGCCGCCATGAGCAGTTCTTC.

Only a few counts were recorded for this clone. The rearrangement uses TRBV28 and TRBJ1-4, with D perhaps matching TRBD1 (5 bases). Trimming shortened V by 6 bases and J by 1 base, and 18 bases separated the two germline ends. The CDR3 runs to 17 residues. Germline CDR1 is MDHEN and CDR2 is SYDVKM. The CDR3 loop is CASSPGGGGGTNEKLFF. CDR3 coding DNA: TGTGCCAGCAGCCCCGGGGGGGGAGGTGGAACTAATGAAAAACTGTTTTTT.

The V gene is TRBV5-4, the J gene TRBJ2-4; maybe TRBD1 (6 bases). CDR1 SGHNT and CDR2 YYREEE come from the germline V gene (reference sequence). This CDR3 is built from 15 residues. The V end lost 7 bases, the J end lost 5 bases, and 19 bases lay between the germline ends. The CDR3 spells CASSYLGTTQNIQYF. In DNA form, the CDR3 reads TGTGCCAGCTCTTACCTCGGGACAACACAAAACATTCAGTACTTC.

V gene TRBV5-6 combines with J gene TRBJ1-6; no definite D call. The germline V gene has CDR1 SGHDT and CDR2 YYEEEE. The CDR3 contains 16 residues. Trimming took off 4 bases at V and 6 bases at J, with 17 bases between the two ends. The CDR3 region is CASSMDSRIGNSPLHF. CDR3 in DNA: TGTGCCAGCAGCATGGACTCGCGAATTGGTAATTCACCCCTCCACTTT.

The chain couples TRBV11-2 to TRBJ1-1; D is perhaps TRBD1 (6 bases). The length of the CDR3 is 15 residues. From germline, CDR1 is SGHAT and CDR2 FQNNGV. Trimming left V 4 bases short and J 0 bases short, with 12 bases between. The CDR3 DNA sequence: TGTGCCAGCAGCTCTAGGGGGACCATGAACACTGAAGCTTTCTTT. This codes for CASSSRGTMNTEAFF.

V is TRBV6-2 or TRBV6-3 and J is TRBJ2-4, with TRBD2 as a possible D gene (7 bases). This CDR3 region has 16 residues. Deletions cut 2 bases from V and 2 bases from J, with 13 bases between. Germline V CDR1 and CDR2: MNHEY, SVGEGT. CDR3 DNA: TGTGCCAGCAGTTACGTAGGGCGGGGGCCCAAAAACATTCAGTACTTC. Protein: CASSYVGRGPKNIQYF.

The chain employs TRBV2 and TRBJ2-3, with D maybe TRBD2 (6 bases). CDR1 SNHLY and CDR2 FYNNEI come from the germline V gene. Trimming shortened V by 8 bases and J by 6 bases, and 18 bases separated the two germline ends. This CDR3 has 14 residues. The CDR3 region is CASRRDFPTDTQYF. The DNA for the CDR3 is TGTGCCAGCCGTCGGGACTTTCCGACTGATACGCAGTATTTT.

V and J are TRBV24-1 and TRBJ2-3; TRBD1 might be the D (6 bases). V was clipped by 4 bases and J by 6 bases, with 13 bases between them. Germline values: CDR1 KGHDR, CDR2 SFDVKD. The CDR3 is 14 residues long. DNA for the CDR3: TGTGCCACCAGTGAACTACAGGGAGCGGATACGCAGTATTTT. Its translation: CATSELQGADTQYF.

The rearrangement joins TRBV5-1 to TRBJ2-4, with D possibly TRBD1 on 6 matching bases. V lost 0 bases and J 5 bases, leaving 12 bases between the germline ends. Germline-derived CDR1 and CDR2 are SGHRS and YFSETQ. CDR3 length equals 15 residues. The CDR3 spells CASSLGTGSENIQYF. CDR3 DNA sequence: TGCGCCAGCAGCTTGGGAACAGGGTCAGAAAACATTCAGTACTTC. The full variable domain, completed using reference TRBV5-1 and TRBJ2-4, is KAGVTQTPRYLIKTRGQQVTLSCSPISGHRSVSWYQQTPGQGLQFLFEYFSETQRNKGNFPGRFSGRQFSNSRSEMNVSTLELGDSALYLCASSLGTGSENIQYFGAGTRLSVL.

The chain uses TRBV18 and TRBJ1-1; 7 bases align to TRBD1. With V trimmed by 3 bases and J by 2 bases, 9 bases remained unmatched. The germline CDR1 and CDR2 sequences are KGHSH and LQKENI. The CDR3 is 16 amino acids. CDR3 amino acids: CASSPALGQVNTEAFF. CDR3 bases: TGTGCCAGCTCACCCGCGCTCGGACAGGTCAACACTGAAGCTTTCTTT.

For the CDR3, the DNA is TGTGCCACCAGTGATTTGAGTACAGGAGGGCGTAATGAGCAGTTCTTC. Residues: CATSDLSTGGRNEQFF. This rearrangement joins TRBV24-1 to TRBJ2-1, with TRBD2 as a possible D gene (6 bases). This CDR3 region has 16 residues. Trimming stripped 0 bases from V and 7 bases from J, with 15 bases between. CDR1 is KGHDR, CDR2 SFDVKD, per germline.

The V call is TRBV28, the J call TRBJ2-3, with 12 bases matching TRBD1. The length of the CDR3 is 15 residues. V lost 2 bases to trimming and J lost 6 bases; unmatched junction nucleotides: 3. Germline V lookup: CDR1 MDHEN, CDR2 SYDVKM. CDR3: CASSLGTGGADTQYF. The CDR3 bases are TGTGCCAGCAGTTTAGGGACAGGGGGCGCCGATACGCAGTATTTT.

The chain employs TRBV28 and TRBJ2-1; D remains ambiguous. The CDR3 spans 14 residues. Per germline, CDR1 MDHEN and CDR2 SYDVKM. V was clipped by 3 bases and J by 0 bases, with 6 bases between them. The CDR3 DNA sequence: TGTGCCAGCAGTTTTATTAGCTCCTACAATGAGCAGTTCTTC. Translating gives CASSFISSYNEQFF.

V gene TRBV5-1 combines with J gene TRBJ2-3, with TRBD2 matching 11 bases. Per the germline V gene, CDR1 is SGHRS and CDR2 is YFSETQ. Germline trimming cut 0 bases from V and 4 bases from J; bases unmatched to any gene: 1. This CDR3 spans 15 amino acids. CDR3 loop: CASSLGLAGSDTQYF. CDR3 coding DNA: TGCGCCAGCAGCTTGGGACTAGCGGGATCAGATACGCAGTATTTT. The full variable domain, rest sourced from reference TRBV5-1 and TRBJ2-3, is KAGVTQTPRYLIKTRGQQVTLSCSPISGHRSVSWYQQTPGQGLQFLFEYFSETQRNKGNFPGRFSGRQFSNSRSEMNVSTLELGDSALYLCASSLGLAGSDTQYFGPGTRLTVL.

The chain employs TRBV27 and TRBJ1-6; TRBD1 matches 8 bases. The CDR3 has 15 amino acids. V lost 6 bases and J lost 9; bases outside the gene matches: 10. Germline CDR1 and CDR2: MNHEY and SMNVEV (reference sequence). Here the CDR3 reads CASSIRTGPTSPLHF. The CDR3 DNA reads as TGTGCCAGCAGCATCAGGACAGGGCCCACTTCACCCCTCCACTTT.